The 15 T cell receptor beta chains in this list originate from one sample, sequenced in a study of shared clonotypes between healthy human individuals. Repertoires were generated with immunoSEQ multiplex PCR, while TCRdb's copy carries only in-frame clones and drops some. The data show 1,400,000 or so clones, with 98% seen just once and 0.36% held by the top ten. Material for sequencing was naive CD4+ T cells sorted from blood. Subset indicated: CD45RA+ positively selected. The receptors here all came from a man under 40 in good health.

CDR3 residues: CASCGTGGIQETQYF. The CDR3 region has the DNA TGTGCCAGCTGCGGGACAGGGGGCATCCAAGAGACCCAGTACTTC. V usage is TRBV28 and J usage is TRBJ2-5, with 12 bases fitting TRBD1. Germline V lookup: CDR1 MDHEN, CDR2 SYDVKM. V trimming: 8 bases; J trimming: 1 base; junction bases outside the gene matches: 5. The CDR3 is 15 amino acids.

V usage is TRBV29-1 and J usage is TRBJ1-1; no definite D call. Germline CDR1 reads SQVTM; CDR2 reads ANQGSEA. V was pared by 6 bases and J by 2 bases, with 16 bases between. The CDR3 extends over 14 amino acids. CDR3 nucleotide sequence: TGCAGCGTCACTCCGGGGAGGGTTAACACTGAAGCTTTCTTT. Translated, it gives CSVTPGRVNTEAFF.

The chain combines TRBV5-4 with TRBJ2-1; TRBD1 matches at 11 bases. CDR3 length equals 16 residues. Germline trimming cut 4 bases from V and 5 bases from J; bases unmatched to any gene: 8. Germline CDR1 reads SGHNT; CDR2 reads YYREEE (reference sequence). The CDR3 region has the DNA TGTGCCAGCAGCCCCGTCGGGGGACAGGGGGACAATGAGCAGTTCTTC. This codes for CASSPVGGQGDNEQFF.

This rearrangement joins TRBV20-1 to TRBJ2-7, with a weak D call TRBD2 (6 bases). This CDR3 has 11 amino acids. Germline CDR1 reads DFQATT; CDR2 reads SNEGSKA (reference sequence). Trimming stripped 5 bases from V and 6 bases from J, with 11 bases between. For the CDR3, the DNA is TGCAGTGCTCCGCGGGGCCCCGAGCAGTACTTC. Protein sequence: CSAPRGPEQYF.

This chain joins TRBV25-1 and TRBJ2-3, with D unclear. V was cut by 6 bases and J by 0 bases, with 10 bases left in between. The CDR3 extends over 14 amino acids. The germline CDR1 and CDR2 sequences are MGHDK and SYGVNS. CDR3 residues: CASSRVSSTDTQYF. DNA of the CDR3: TGTGCCAGCAGCCGGGTATCTAGCACAGATACGCAGTATTTT.

This rearrangement joins TRBV7-2 to TRBJ1-1; TRBD1 might be the D (6 bases). The ends were cut back, 5 bases at V and 5 bases at J, with 12 bases in the middle. The CDR3 is 13 residues long. The germline V gene has CDR1 SGHTA and CDR2 FQGNSA. The CDR3 loop reads CASSQGGSTEAFF. In DNA form, the CDR3 reads TGTGCCAGCAGCCAAGGGGGTAGTACTGAAGCTTTCTTT.

This clone is a singleton in its sample. The rearrangement joins TRBV2 to TRBJ2-3; 8 bases are shared with TRBD2. The CDR3 runs to 14 residues. Germline values: CDR1 SNHLY, CDR2 FYNNEI. J was trimmed by 3 bases and V by 5 bases; bases with no gene match: 4. The CDR3 nucleotides are TGTGCCAGCAGTCAGGGACTAGGGACAGATACGCAGTATTTT. This codes for CASSQGLGTDTQYF.

The rearrangement joins TRBV18 to TRBJ2-6, with D possibly called TRBD1 or TRBD2 (5 bases each). The CDR3 totals 19 residues. V lost 3 bases, J lost 0 bases, and 18 bases lay in between. CDR1 KGHSH and CDR2 LQKENI come from the germline V gene. This CDR3 is CASSPRAGTPRSGANVLTF. The CDR3 region has the DNA TGTGCCAGCTCACCCCGCGCAGGGACCCCCCGCTCTGGGGCCAACGTCCTGACTTTC.

The chain has TRBV6-4 and TRBJ1-2, with D unclear. The CDR3 sequence is 16 residues long. V was cut by 0 bases and J by 4 bases, with 15 bases left in between. Germline-derived CDR1 and CDR2 are MRHNA and SNTAGT. CDR3 sequence reads: CASSDSMGIGLYGYTF. CDR3 coding DNA: TGTGCCAGCAGTGACTCTATGGGGATCGGCCTCTATGGCTACACCTTC.

This chain links TRBV11-2 with TRBJ2-7, with 7 positions matching TRBD1. CDR1 SGHAT and CDR2 FQNNGV come from the germline V gene. The CDR3 covers 13 residues. With V trimmed by 5 bases and J by 3 bases, 4 bases remained unmatched. The CDR3: CASSKRDSYEQYF. In DNA form, the CDR3 reads TGTGCCAGCAGCAAAAGGGACAGCTACGAGCAGTACTTC.

CDR3 coding DNA: TGTGCCAGCAGCCCACCCGCCACCGCAGATACGCAGTATTTT. Its translation: CASSPPATADTQYF. The chain employs TRBV27 and TRBJ2-3; D is uncertain. CDR1 MNHEY and CDR2 SMNVEV come from the germline V gene (reference sequence). The CDR3 runs 14 residues. V lost 6 bases and J lost 4, with 14 bases in between.

This chain connects TRBV7-9 to TRBJ2-7, with 9 bases identical to TRBD2. The length of the CDR3 is 13 residues. Unmatched junction bases numbered 9, after V lost 11 bases and J lost 4 bases. CDR1 is SEHNR, CDR2 FQNEAQ, per germline (reference sequence). CDR3 sequence reads: CAYELSGRYEQYF. CDR3 sequence (DNA): TGTGCCTACGAGTTAAGCGGGAGGTACGAGCAGTACTTC.

The chain couples TRBV28 to TRBJ1-1; a weak D match, TRBD1 (6 bases). The germline CDR1 and CDR2 sequences are MDHEN and SYDVKM. Trimming pared 4 bases from V and 5 bases from J, leaving 11 bases between. The CDR3 extends over 13 amino acids. The CDR3 sequence: CASSYARGTEAFF. In DNA form, the CDR3 reads TGTGCCAGCAGTTACGCCAGGGGTACTGAAGCTTTCTTT.

This rearrangement joins TRBV14 to TRBJ2-1; D is unresolved. Germline V CDR1 and CDR2: SGHDN, FVKESK. Trimming left V 0 bases short and J 5 bases short, with 8 bases between. The CDR3 has 14 amino acids. CDR3 bases: TGTGCCAGCAGCCAAGACTTTGGCGACAATGAGCAGTTCTTC. Amino acid sequence: CASSQDFGDNEQFF.

The rearrangement uses TRBV2 and TRBJ2-2, with D possibly called TRBD1 or TRBD2 (5 bases each). The CDR3 totals 13 residues. V gave up 6 bases and J gave up 8 bases, with 13 bases separating them. Germline assignment: CDR1 SNHLY and CDR2 FYNNEI. CDR3 DNA sequence: TGTGCCAGCAGGGGGGACCCACGAGGGGAGCTGTTTTTT. As protein: CASRGDPRGELFF.